The rows below give T cell receptor beta chains drawn from one sample of a study of blood T cell repertoires in COVID-19. This table comes from immunoSEQ multiplex PCR, and its TCRdb copy is limited to in-frame clones, with some not included. The sample carries tens of thousands of clones, 80% recorded once. The sequenced material came from peripheral blood. Source of these receptors: a woman in her 70s with acute or convalescent COVID-19. The CDR3 runs from the conserved cysteine through the conserved F or W. A D gene is named only where the DNA matches it firmly. The size entry is marked missing in some rows and otherwise reads once, few, many or a size class.

TRBD1 | . | TRBJ1-1 | TRBV5-1 | TGCGCCAGCAGCTTCCAGGGGGCTGGGGCCACTGAAGCTTTCTTT | CASSFQGAGATEAFF
TRBD1 | . | TRBJ1-4 | TRBV19 | TGTGCCAGTAGGCCCGGGACAGGCGGAAATGAAAAACTGTTTTTT | CASRPGTGGNEKLFF
. | medium-sized | TRBJ1-6 | TRBV5-8 | TGTGCCAGCAGCTCCGGGTCCCATAATTCACCCCTCCACTTT | CASSSGSHNSPLHF
. | . | TRBJ1-5 | TRBV4-2 | TGTGCCAGCAGCCAGTCGCGGAGGGGCAATCAGCCCCAGCATTTT | CASSQSRRGNQPQHF
. | . | TRBJ1-1 | TRBV12-3/TRBV12-4 | TGTGCCAGCAGTTTGATCGGGGAAGCTTTCTTT | CASSLIGEAFF
. | few | TRBJ1-1 | TRBV6-5 | TGTGCCAGCAGTTACTCGATAGGCTCGCGGCGGGCTTTCTTT | CASSYSIGSRRAFF
. | . | TRBJ1-1 | TRBV3-1/TRBV3-2 | TGTGCCAGCAGCCTCAAGGGGTACACTGAAGCTTTCTTT | CASSLKGYTEAFF
TRBD1 | . | TRBJ1-3 | TRBV7-9 | TGTGCCAGCAGCCAACCGGGACAGGGGGCCCCCATATATTTT | CASSQPGQGAPIYF
. | . | TRBJ1-5 | TRBV15 | TGTGCCACCAGCAGAGATCTCGGGAATCAGCCCCAGCATTTT | CATSRDLGNQPQHF
. | . | TRBJ1-2 | TRBV6-5 | TGTGCCAGCAGGCCAGGGTACAACTATGGCTACACCTTC | CASRPGYNYGYTF
TRBD1 | . | TRBJ1-1 | TRBV19 | TGTGCCAGTAGTATATGGGACAGTTCTAACACTGAAGCTTTCTTT | CASSIWDSSNTEAFF
. | . | TRBJ2-5 | TRBV18 | TGTGCCAGCTCACCACAAGGGACACCTCAAGAGACCCAGTACTTC | CASSPQGTPQETQYF
TRBD2 | once | TRBJ2-1 | TRBV10-2 | TGCGCCAGCATGCCCGGGGGAGGGAATGAGCAGTTCTTC | CASMPGGGNEQFF
. | . | TRBJ2-3 | TRBV7-9 | TGTGCCAGCAGCTTAGTGGCAGTAACAGATACGCAGTATTTT | CASSLVAVTDTQYF
. | once | TRBJ2-1 | TRBV5-4 | TGTGCCAGCAGCTTGGGACCCCAGGGGATCTTCTTCTTC | CASSLGPQGIFFF
. | . | TRBJ1-4 | TRBV28 | TGTGCCAGCAGTTTATACACAGCCTCCCGAGAAAAACTGTTTTTT | CASSLYTASREKLFF
. | . | TRBJ2-7 | TRBV9 | TGTGCCAGCAGCCCCGACAGGCTGAGCTCCTACGAGCAGTACTTC | CASSPDRLSSYEQYF
TRBD2 | . | TRBJ2-5 | TRBV5-1 | TGCGCCAGCAGCCCGGGACTAGCGGGACTCCAAGAGACCCAGTACTTC | CASSPGLAGLQETQYF
. | . | TRBJ2-5 | TRBV7-9 | TGTGCCAGCAGCCCGACTAGTGATATGGAGACCCAGTACTTC | CASSPTSDMETQYF
TRBD1 | once | TRBJ1-6 | TRBV6-5 | TGTGCCAGCAGTTACGAGGACAGGGCTAATTCACCCCTCCACTTT | CASSYEDRANSPLHF
. | . | TRBJ1-2 | TRBV15 | TGTGCCACCAGCAGAGATCTGGATCACAGGGCGCATGGCTACACCTTC | CATSRDLDHRAHGYTF
. | . | TRBJ2-7 | TRBV5-1 | TGCGCCAGCAGCTTGGAAAGTGGGGGGTTCTACGAGCAGTACTTC | CASSLESGGFYEQYF
. | . | TRBJ2-3 | TRBV5-4 | TGTGCCAGCAGCTTGGGACAGAAGGTAGGAGATACGCAGTATTTT | CASSLGQKVGDTQYF
. | . | TRBJ2-1 | TRBV27 | TGTGCCAGCAGTTTCTCCTCCGACAGTTACAATGAGCAGTTCTTC | CASSFSSDSYNEQFF
. | . | TRBJ2-3 | TRBV19 | TGTGCCAGTAGTATAGATGCCAGAATCACAGATACGCAGTATTTT | CASSIDARITDTQYF
TRBD1 | . | TRBJ1-5 | TRBV14 | TGTGCCAGCAGCAGGACAGGGTTTGAGCCCCAGCATTTT | CASSRTGFEPQHF
TRBD1 | . | TRBJ1-1 | TRBV3-1/TRBV3-2 | TGTGCCAGCAGCGTCAAGACAGGGAGGCACACTGAAGCTTTCTTT | CASSVKTGRHTEAFF
TRBD1 | . | TRBJ1-2 | TRBV18 | TGTGCCAGCTCCCAAAGGACAGGGTACTATGGCTACACCTTC | CASSQRTGYYGYTF
TRBD2 | . | TRBJ2-3 | TRBV29-1 | TGCAGCGTGGTTAGCGGGGTAAAGGCAGATACGCAGTATTTT | CSVVSGVKADTQYF
TRBD1 | . | TRBJ2-5 | TRBV24-1 | TGTGCCACCAGTGATATCTTAGGACAGGGTAAAGAGACCCAGTACTTC | CATSDILGQGKETQYF
. | . | TRBJ1-5 | TRBV6-1 | TGTGCCAGCAGTGAAGATTGGAGGCTTAGCAATCAGCCCCAGCATTTT | CASSEDWRLSNQPQHF
TRBD1 | . | TRBJ1-1 | TRBV4-3 | TGCGCCAGCAGCCAAGATTTAAGACAGGGGATGAACACTGAAGCTTTCTTT | CASSQDLRQGMNTEAFF
. | once | TRBJ1-2 | TRBV28 | TGTGCCAGCAGTTTAGGAAACAGCCTTACAAATGGCTACACCTTC | CASSLGNSLTNGYTF
. | few | TRBJ1-2 | TRBV24-1 | TGTGCCACCAGTGACGACGCGCGGTCCGACTATGGCTACACCTTC | CATSDDARSDYGYTF
TRBD1 | . | TRBJ1-2 | TRBV5-1 | TGCGCCAGCAGGGCCGGGACAGCTAACTATGGCTACACCTTC | CASRAGTANYGYTF
TRBD1 | . | TRBJ1-1 | TRBV6-2/TRBV6-3 | TGTGCCAGCAGCGGACAGGCGAACACTGAAGCTTTCTTT | CASSGQANTEAFF
. | . | TRBJ1-2 | TRBV6-5 | TGTGCCAGCAGTCCTACAGGAAACTATGGCTACACCTTC | CASSPTGNYGYTF
TRBD1 | . | TRBJ1-5 | TRBV2 | TGTGCCAGCAGGGAGACAGGGATAGAGCCCCAGCATTTT | CASRETGIEPQHF
TRBD1 | few | TRBJ2-7 | TRBV2 | TGTGCCAGCAGCGCCGGGACAGGGGGTGAGGAGCAGTACTTC | CASSAGTGGEEQYF
TRBD2 | . | TRBJ2-5 | TRBV19 | TGTGCCAGTGCCCTGGGGACTAGCGGGGGGACCCAGTACTTC | CASALGTSGGTQYF
TRBD2 | . | TRBJ2-3 | TRBV2 | TGTGCCAGCAGGGTACTAGCGGGGGGGTCAGATACGCAGTATTTT | CASRVLAGGSDTQYF
TRBD1 | once | TRBJ1-5 | TRBV5-1 | TGCGCCAGCAGCTGGACAGGGGAGTGGGGTCAGCCCCAGCATTTT | CASSWTGEWGQPQHF
TRBD1 | . | TRBJ2-6 | TRBV2 | TGTGCCAGCAGCCTCGGACAGGGCTCCTCTGGGGCCAACGTCCTGACTTTC | CASSLGQGSSGANVLTF
TRBD1 | . | TRBJ2-7 | TRBV6-4 | TGTGCCAGCAGAGAGGGGGCCGGGACAACTACCTACGAGCAGTACTTC | CASREGAGTTTYEQYF
. | . | TRBJ2-5 | TRBV7-8 | TGTGCCAGCAGCTTAGTGGGGGGCCAAGAGACCCAGTACTTC | CASSLVGGQETQYF
. | . | TRBJ1-1 | TRBV18 | TGTGCCAGCTCACCATCAATCCTGGCAGGGAACACTGAAGCTTTCTTT | CASSPSILAGNTEAFF
. | . | TRBJ2-3 | TRBV21-1 | TGTGCCAGCAGCAATAAGGGCCTAGCGGGGCGCACAGATACGCAGTATTTT | CASSNKGLAGRTDTQYF
. | . | TRBJ2-3 | TRBV6-2/TRBV6-3 | TGTGCCAGCAGTTACCTTGGACAGCACACAGATACGCAGTATTTT | CASSYLGQHTDTQYF
. | . | TRBJ2-3 | TRBV6-5 | TGTGCCACCACCTACGGGTCATCTAGCACAGATACGCAGTATTTT | CATTYGSSSTDTQYF
. | . | TRBJ1-5 | TRBV7-8 | TGTGCCAGCAGCCCGGCGCCCCCGGGGGTAAATAGCAATCAGCCCCAGCATTTT | CASSPAPPGVNSNQPQHF
TRBD2 | . | TRBJ2-3 | TRBV19 | TGTGCCAGTAGGACACAAGCGGGGGGCACAGATACGCAGTATTTT | CASRTQAGGTDTQYF
. | . | TRBJ2-2 | TRBV4-3 | TGCGCCAGCAGCCAAGAGGTCCCAGCCGGGGAGCTGTTTTTT | CASSQEVPAGELFF
TRBD1 | . | TRBJ1-1 | TRBV6-5 | TGTGCCAGCAACACAGGGGGGGGTGAAGCTTTCTTT | CASNTGGGEAFF
. | few | TRBJ2-7 | TRBV5-6 | TGTGCCAGCAGCTCACTAGTTCCCAGCTCCTACGAGCAGTACTTC | CASSSLVPSSYEQYF
. | . | TRBJ1-1 | TRBV5-6 | TGTGCCAGCAGCGCCGGGGGGGCTGAAGCTTTCTTT | CASSAGGAEAFF
. | . | TRBJ1-2 | TRBV6-5 | TGTGCCACCAAAATAGGAGGAGTCGAGGGCTACACCTTC | CATKIGGVEGYTF
. | . | TRBJ1-4 | TRBV15 | TGTGCCACCAGCAGACCCCTCTCTGAAAAACTGTTTTTT | CATSRPLSEKLFF
. | . | TRBJ1-3 | TRBV3-1/TRBV3-2 | TGTGCCAGCAGCCAAGGAGGGCCTCTCGACTCTGGAAACACCATATATTTT | CASSQGGPLDSGNTIYF
. | . | TRBJ1-2 | TRBV5-1 | TGCGCCAGCAGCTTGGTCCGGGGGGAAGGCTACACCTTC | CASSLVRGEGYTF